These 21 T cell receptor beta chains were sequenced from one sample in a study of T cell responses to AZD1222 COVID-19 vaccine. The assay was immunoSEQ multiplex PCR, and TCRdb's table has in-frame clones only and misses some. The sample comprises roughly 140,000 clones, about 91% of which are singletons, and 3% to 4% rests with the top ten. The sample consisted of peripheral blood, taken on day 0 of MenACWY control vaccination. The receptors derive from an adult in good health.

The rearrangement uses TRBV6-1 and TRBJ1-6, with D unclear. The CDR3 sequence is 15 residues long. V shed 1 base and J shed 4 bases, with 8 bases lying between them. In germline, CDR1 is MNHNS, CDR2 SASEGT. CDR3 sequence (DNA): TGTGCCAGCAGTGAAGTGGCGGCGTATAATTCACCCCTCCACTTT. Translating it yields CASSEVAAYNSPLHF.

The gene calls are TRBV19 and TRBJ1-2, with TRBD1 matching 8 bases. Germline-derived CDR1 and CDR2 are LNHDA and SQIVND (reference sequence). The CDR3 runs to 14 residues. Trimming cost V 7 bases and J 7 bases; bases outside gene matches: 11. The CDR3 region is CASNSIGTGRGYTF. DNA for the CDR3: TGTGCCAGTAACTCGATCGGGACAGGCCGTGGCTACACCTTC.

The chain recombines TRBV7-9 with TRBJ2-1; D possibly corresponds to TRBD1 (6 bases). Trimming took 3 bases from V and 4 from J, leaving 13 bases between them. This CDR3 is built from 15 residues. CDR1 is SEHNR and CDR2 is FQNEAQ in the germline V gene (reference sequence). The CDR3 DNA reads TGTGCCAGCAGCTTGGGGGCCAGCGCTTACAATGAGCAGTTCTTC. Protein sequence: CASSLGASAYNEQFF.

The rearrangement links TRBV19 to TRBJ2-7; 9 bases align to TRBD1. V was clipped by 4 bases and J by 3 bases; unmatched bases: 4. Germline assignment: CDR1 LNHDA and CDR2 SQIVND (reference sequence). This CDR3 contains 14 residues. The CDR3 loop reads CASSNRGLLYEQYF. The CDR3 coding sequence is TGTGCCAGTAGTAACAGGGGGCTACTCTACGAGCAGTACTTC. The full variable domain, in which reference TRBV19 and TRBJ2-7 provide the parts outside the CDR3, is DGGITQSPKYLFRKEGQNVTLSCEQNLNHDAMYWYRQDPGQGLRLIYYSQIVNDFQKGDIAEGYSVSREKKESFPLTVTSAQKNPTAFYLCASSNRGLLYEQYFGPGTRLTVT.

The V call is TRBV4-1, the J call TRBJ2-1; 9 bases align to TRBD2. J gave up 4 bases and V 1 base, and 11 bases lay outside the gene matches. Germline CDR1 reads MGHRA; CDR2 reads YSYEKL. The CDR3 totals 18 residues. CDR3: CASSQGAWRGGRYNEQFF. The CDR3 DNA follows: TGCGCCAGCAGCCAAGGGGCGTGGCGGGGGGGCCGATACAATGAGCAGTTCTTC.

The chain couples TRBV6-4 to TRBJ2-1; 8 bases agree with TRBD2. There are 16 residues in the CDR3. Germline assignment: CDR1 MRHNA and CDR2 SNTAGT. V lost 2 bases and J lost 7; bases outside the gene matches: 10. This CDR3 is CASSDGSTGRGNEQFF. As DNA, the CDR3 is TGTGCCAGCAGTGACGGGTCCACCGGGAGGGGGAATGAGCAGTTCTTC.

This sequence joins TRBV5-1 and TRBJ2-5; no clear D. V lost 0 bases to trimming and J lost 0 bases, with 9 bases between them. The CDR3 is made up of 15 amino acids. Germline assignment: CDR1 SGHRS and CDR2 YFSETQ. The CDR3 region has the DNA TGCGCCAGCAGCTTGGAGGATTGGTACCAAGAGACCCAGTACTTC. Translating it yields CASSLEDWYQETQYF.

The chain uses TRBV29-1 and TRBJ2-1; D is possibly TRBD2 (6 bases). V lost 4 bases, J lost 10 bases, and 14 bases lay in between. This CDR3 region has 12 residues. Germline V gene lookup returns CDR1 SQVTM and CDR2 ANQGSEA. CDR3 nucleotide sequence: TGCAGCGTTGTGGGAGGTACTTACGAGCAGTTCTTC. Translated: CSVVGGTYEQFF.

The chain combines TRBV7-2 with TRBJ1-2; no clear D gene. V was cut by 1 base and J by 4 bases, with 10 bases left in between. From germline, CDR1 is SGHTA and CDR2 FQGNSA. CDR3 length equals 14 residues. CDR3 sequence (DNA): TGTGCCAGCAGCTTAGGCTCAGTAGCCTATGGCTACACCTTC. Amino acids: CASSLGSVAYGYTF.

The sample holds many counts of this clone. The rearrangement joins TRBV7-8 to TRBJ2-1; D not certain. In germline, CDR1 is SGHVS, CDR2 FQNEAQ. V shed 5 bases and J shed 3 bases, with 8 bases lying between them. CDR3 length: 13 residues. CDR3: CASSPPRYNEQFF. The DNA of the CDR3 is TGTGCCAGCAGCCCCCCCCGCTACAATGAGCAGTTCTTC.

The V call is TRBV11-3, the J call TRBJ1-1, with D possibly being TRBD1 (5 bases). There are 15 residues in the CDR3. V was clipped by 0 bases and J by 6 bases, with 14 bases between them. Germline lookup yields CDR1 SGHNT and CDR2 YENEEA. The CDR3 sequence: CASSLDVGGEAEAFF. The CDR3 bases are TGTGCCAGCAGCTTAGATGTTGGGGGGGAGGCTGAAGCTTTCTTT.

The rearrangement uses TRBV7-2 and TRBJ1-2; the D gene is possibly TRBD1 (5 bases). Germline CDR1 reads SGHTA; CDR2 reads FQGNSA. Trimming took off 5 bases at V and 7 bases at J, with 26 bases between the two ends. CDR3 length: 17 residues. The CDR3 region has the DNA TGTGCCAGCAGCCCAAAGCCGGGACGGGGAGGTGCCGGTGGCTACACCTTC. Translation gives CASSPKPGRGGAGGYTF.

In regard to this clone: Other DNA sequences within the sample encode an identical CDR3. The V call is TRBV7-2, the J call TRBJ1-1; no clear D. This CDR3 is built from 14 residues. The V and J ends lost 5 bases and 1 base respectively, with 11 bases between them. Per germline, CDR1 SGHTA and CDR2 FQGNSA. The DNA of the CDR3 is TGTGCCAGCAGCCTTTCCGCTGGGAACACTGAAGCTTTCTTT. Translated, it gives CASSLSAGNTEAFF.

The genes are TRBV7-8 and TRBJ2-7; 9 bases fit TRBD1. CDR3 length equals 16 residues. The germline CDR1 and CDR2 sequences are SGHVS and FQNEAQ. The ends lost 1 base at V and 4 bases at J; junction bases unmatched: 8. The CDR3 DNA is TGTGCCAGCAGCTTAGTAGTGACAGGGGGATTGTACGAGCAGTACTTC. Protein: CASSLVVTGGLYEQYF.

This clone was observed once. The chain has TRBV30 and TRBJ1-2; D remains ambiguous. CDR3 length: 12 residues. V shed 1 base and J shed 2 bases, with 5 bases lying between them. Germline CDR1 and CDR2: GTSNPN and SVGIG (reference sequence). The DNA of the CDR3 is TGTGCCTGGAGTGGGGGAAACTATGGCTACACCTTC. Its protein product is CAWSGGNYGYTF.

This chain uses TRBV18 with TRBJ1-4; D unresolved. V was clipped by 3 bases and J by 8 bases, with 10 bases between them. The CDR3 is 13 amino acids. The germline gives CDR1 KGHSH, CDR2 LQKENI. CDR3 residues: CASSPPGREKLFF. CDR3 in DNA: TGTGCCAGCTCACCCCCGGGCCGAGAAAAACTGTTTTTT.

This chain links TRBV6-6 with TRBJ2-7, with 7 bases aligning to TRBD1. This CDR3 spans 14 amino acids. CDR1 is MNHNY and CDR2 is SVGAGI in the germline V gene (reference sequence). The V and J ends lost 6 bases and 6 bases, in that order; junction bases with no gene match: 11. CDR3 sequence (DNA): TGTGCCAGCAGCTCTACCCAACAGGGGAGCGAGCAGTACTTC. Protein sequence: CASSSTQQGSEQYF.

J is TRBJ1-2 and V is TRBV11-2, with 9 bases aligning to TRBD1. V was clipped by 5 bases and J by 5 bases; unmatched bases: 3. The germline V gene encodes CDR1 SGHAT and CDR2 FQNNGV. The CDR3 is 13 residues long. The chain's CDR3 is CASSRDRVYGYTF. The CDR3 region has the DNA TGTGCCAGCAGCCGGGACAGGGTATATGGCTACACCTTC. Looking up the rest from reference TRBV11-2 and TRBJ1-2 gives the full variable domain: EAGVAQSPRYKIIEKRQSVAFWCNPISGHATLYWYQQILGQGPKLLIQFQNNGVVDDSQLPKDRFSAERLKGVDSTLKIQPAKLEDSAVYLCASSRDRVYGYTFGSGTRLTVV.

The genes are TRBV12-2 and TRBJ2-7. TRBV12-2 is flagged as a pseudogene. The CDR3 spans 16 residues. The CDR3 DNA follows: TGTGCAAGTCGCTTAGCTAGGTCTTGGATGGCCCACGAGCAGTACTTC. Translation: CASRLARSWMAHEQYF.

The DNA for the CDR3 is TGCAGCGTTGTTCCTCGGGAAGCTGTCGCTGAGCAGTTCTTC. It yields the protein CSVVPREAVAEQFF. This chain joins TRBV29-1 and TRBJ2-1, with TRBD2 as a possible D gene (5 bases). The CDR3 has 14 amino acids. Per the germline V gene, CDR1 is SQVTM and CDR2 is ANQGSEA. V was trimmed by 4 bases and J by 9 bases, leaving 19 bases between them.

The rearrangement joins TRBV19 to TRBJ1-2; possibly TRBD1 for D (5 bases). The CDR3 sequence is 14 residues long. Trimming removed 7 bases at V and 3 bases at J, with 15 bases between. CDR1 LNHDA and CDR2 SQIVND come from the germline V gene (reference sequence). DNA for the CDR3: TGTGCCAGTAACCTAAGGGGCCGAGACTATGGCTACACCTTC. This codes for CASNLRGRDYGYTF.